These 31 T cell receptor beta chains share one sample of origin, sequenced in a study of T cells in Graves' hyperthyroidism and ophthalmopathy. Template material for amplifying TCR beta CDR3 regions consisted of RNA transcripts. During a first-round RT-PCR of the TCR CDR3, the HTBI primer set was used. MiXCR, run by TCRdb on the multiplex PCR reads, gives a single entry per CDR3 protein. This sample has hundreds of thousands of distinct CDR3 sequences, with 12% to 15% found just once. The specimen was blood. These receptors all stem from a woman younger than 35 with Graves' hyperthyroidism.

This clonotype was counted many times. This chain uses TRBV5-4 with TRBJ2-7, with D perhaps matching TRBD2 (6 bases). The CDR3 runs to 16 residues. Germline V gene sequence: CDR1 SGHNT, CDR2 YYREEE (reference sequence). Trimming stripped 4 bases from V and 0 bases from J, with 17 bases between. The chain's CDR3 is CASSNHGLPGSYEQYF. For the CDR3, the DNA is TGTGCCAGCAGCAATCATGGACTACCCGGCTCCTACGAGCAGTACTTC. Complete variable domain (other parts from reference TRBV5-4 and TRBJ2-7): ETGVTQSPTHLIKTRGQQVTLRCSSQSGHNTVSWYQQALGQGPQFIFQYYREEENGRGNFPPRFSGLQFPNYSSELNVNALELDDSALYLCASSNHGLPGSYEQYFGPGTRLTVT.

This clonotype was counted at least ten times. The CDR3 DNA is TGTGCCAGCAGCTTGGCCCCCAGGGGGCGTCCCTACGAGCAGTACTTC. It encodes CASSLAPRGRPYEQYF. The gene calls are TRBV5-5 and TRBJ2-7; 8 bases are shared with TRBD1. Germline loops: CDR1 SGHKS, CDR2 YYEKEE (reference sequence). With V trimmed by 0 bases and J by 2 bases, 7 bases remained unmatched. The CDR3 runs 16 residues.

The V gene is TRBV30, the J gene TRBJ2-6; D may be TRBD1 or TRBD2 (5 bases each). CDR3 length equals 20 residues. V lost 1 base and J 2 bases, leaving 24 bases between the germline ends. The germline CDR1 and CDR2 sequences are GTSNPN and SVGIG (reference sequence). CDR3 sequence: CAWSGGTPTSLLAGANVLTF. Written as DNA, the CDR3 is TGTGCCTGGAGTGGAGGGACCCCTACTAGTCTGCTGGCTGGGGCCAACGTCCTGACTTTC. Using reference TRBV30 and TRBJ2-6 for the parts outside the CDR3, the full variable domain is SQTIHQWPATLVQPVGSPLSLECTVEGTSNPNLYWYRQAAGRGLQLLFYSVGIGQISSEVPQNLSASRPQDRQFILSSKKLLLSDSGFYLCAWSGGTPTSLLAGANVLTFGAGSRLTVL.

Many counts were recorded for this clonotype. This chain uses TRBV29-1 with TRBJ2-1; 11 bases agree with TRBD2. V shed 7 bases and J 0 bases; nucleotides not matched to a gene: 14. The CDR3 runs to 18 residues. The germline gives CDR1 SQVTM, CDR2 ANQGSEA. CDR3 region: CSAAEVTSGTSSYNEQFF. In nucleotides, the CDR3 is TGCAGCGCCGCTGAGGTGACTAGCGGGACGAGCTCCTACAATGAGCAGTTCTTC.

This clonotype was found many times. The CDR3 region has the DNA TGTGCCAGCAGTTTAAACCCTTTCCCGGCCAACGAAGAGCAGTACTTC. This gives the protein CASSLNPFPANEEQYF. The gene calls are TRBV28 and TRBJ2-7; D unclear. From germline, CDR1 is MDHEN and CDR2 SYDVKM. The V end was cut by 2 bases, the J end by 7 bases, with 21 bases between. The CDR3 consists of 16 residues. The whole variable domain, remainder taken from reference TRBV28 and TRBJ2-7, is DVKVTQSSRYLVKRTGEKVFLECVQDMDHENMFWYRQDPGLGLRLIYFSYDVKMKEKGDIPEGYSVSREKKERFSLILESASTNQTSMYLCASSLNPFPANEEQYFGPGTRLTVT.

This clonotype has ten or more counts. The rearrangement joins TRBV7-2 to TRBJ2-7; D gene ambiguous. Germline CDR1 reads SGHTA; CDR2 reads FQGNSA. The V end lost 5 bases, the J end lost 0 bases, and 11 bases lay between the germline ends. The CDR3 sequence is 14 residues long. The CDR3 bases are TGTGCCAGCAGCCCCGGCCGGTACTCCTACGAGCAGTACTTC. Translated: CASSPGRYSYEQYF.

The chain employs TRBV7-6 and TRBJ2-7; no clear D. The CDR3 totals 15 residues. Germline V gene data show CDR1 as SGHVS and CDR2 as FNYEAQ. Deletions cut 5 bases from V and 2 bases from J, with 16 bases between. The CDR3: CASSRIDGRPYEQYF. As DNA, the CDR3 is TGTGCCAGCAGCCGAATCGATGGCCGGCCCTACGAGCAGTACTTC. The complete variable domain, with remaining parts taken from reference TRBV7-6 and TRBJ2-7, reads GAGVSQSPRYKVTKRGQDVALRCDPISGHVSLYWYRQALGQGPEFLTYFNYEAQQDKSGLPNDRFSAERPEGSISTLTIQRTEQRDSAMYRCASSRIDGRPYEQYFGPGTRLTVT.

This clonotype was counted many times. The chain recombines TRBV4-1 with TRBJ1-1, with D perhaps TRBD1 (5 bases). CDR1 and CDR2 from the germline V gene are MGHRA and YSYEKL. There are 15 residues in the CDR3. V lost 3 bases and J 4 bases, leaving 15 bases between the germline ends. The CDR3 sequence: CASSQANGGGTEAFF. The CDR3, as DNA: TGCGCCAGCAGCCAGGCTAATGGGGGGGGCACTGAAGCTTTCTTT.

Many counts were recorded for this clonotype. The chain joins TRBV27 to TRBJ1-1; TRBD1 aligns across 8 bases. Germline-derived CDR1 and CDR2 are MNHEY and SMNVEV (reference sequence). The CDR3 consists of 16 residues. Germline trimming cut 1 base from V and 5 bases from J; bases unmatched to any gene: 9. Here the CDR3 reads CASSLWAGGSITEAFF. The CDR3 bases are TGTGCCAGCAGTTTATGGGCAGGGGGCTCCATTACTGAAGCTTTCTTT.

This clonotype appeared many times. The V call is TRBV7-3, the J call TRBJ2-1; D unresolved. Deletions cut 1 base from V and 2 bases from J, with 9 bases between. Germline CDR1 and CDR2: SGHTA and FQGTGA. The CDR3 has 15 amino acids. CDR3 nucleotides: TGTGCCAGCAGCTTAAATGGTGGAACCTACAATGAGCAGTTCTTC. Translating it yields CASSLNGGTYNEQFF.

As regards this clonotype: Because the CDR3 is missing its conserved closing phenylalanine or tryptophan, this is likely a read error. The chain links TRBV10-1 to TRBJ1-1, with no clear D. Per germline, CDR1 WNHNN and CDR2 SYGVQD (reference sequence). V lost 5 bases, J lost 6 bases, and 13 bases lay in between. There are 13 residues in the CDR3. CDR3 residues: CASSKGVSSEAFL. The CDR3, as DNA: TGCGCCAGCAGTAAGGGAGTATCTTCTGAAGCTTTCCTT.

V usage is TRBV19 and J usage is TRBJ2-1, with D possibly being TRBD1 or TRBD2 (5 bases each). The CDR3 is made up of 14 amino acids. CDR1 LNHDA and CDR2 SQIVND come from the germline V gene (reference sequence). Trimming removed 9 bases from V and 0 bases from J, with 12 bases in between. CDR3 coding DNA: TGTGCCAGCAGCCGGGGCGACTCCTACAATGAGCAGTTCTTC. It translates to CASSRGDSYNEQFF.

This clonotype showed up many times. The gene calls are TRBV5-6 and TRBJ2-7; tentatively, D is TRBD1 (6 bases). This CDR3 spans 14 amino acids. The germline V gene encodes CDR1 SGHDT and CDR2 YYEEEE. V was trimmed by 7 bases and J by 2 bases, leaving 16 bases between them. The CDR3 protein is CASLVAGATYEQYF. CDR3 nucleotides: TGTGCCAGCCTTGTGGCAGGGGCTACCTACGAGCAGTACTTC. Combining the CDR3 with reference TRBV5-6 and TRBJ2-7 gives the whole variable domain DAGVTQSPTHLIKTRGQQVTLRCSPKSGHDTVSWYQQALGQGPQFIFQYYEEEERQRGNFPDRFSGHQFPNYSSELNVNALLLGDSALYLCASLVAGATYEQYFGPGTRLTVT.

This clonotype was found many times. The chain joins TRBV14 to TRBJ2-7, with D unresolved. This CDR3 has 11 residues. Trimming removed 5 bases at V and 5 bases at J, with 7 bases between. Germline V gene sequence: CDR1 SGHDN, CDR2 FVKESK. CDR3 DNA: TGTGCCAGCAGCATTAGACACGAGCAGTACTTC. Protein product: CASSIRHEQYF. The whole variable domain, remainder taken from reference TRBV14 and TRBJ2-7, is EAGVTQFPSHSVIEKGQTVTLRCDPISGHDNLYWYRRVMGKEIKFLLHFVKESKQDESGMPNNRFLAERTGGTYSTLKVQPAELEDSGVYFCASSIRHEQYFGPGTRLTVT.

This clonotype was recorded at least ten times. CDR3 in DNA: TGCAGTGCCCATTCCGGGACTAGCGGCTACGAGCAGTACTTC. It translates to CSAHSGTSGYEQYF. The chain joins TRBV20-1 to TRBJ2-7; 11 positions match TRBD2. Germline loops: CDR1 DFQATT, CDR2 SNEGSKA (reference sequence). Trimming removed 6 bases from V and 3 bases from J; junction bases left unmatched: 7. This CDR3 is built from 14 residues.

This clonotype was recorded at least ten times. In DNA, the CDR3 is TGTGCCAGCAGCACCCCGGGAAGAGATACCTTCTATGGCTACACCTTC. Its protein product is CASSTPGRDTFYGYTF. The gene calls are TRBV28 and TRBJ1-2, with unresolved D. Per the germline V gene, CDR1 is MDHEN and CDR2 is SYDVKM. This CDR3 spans 16 amino acids. V shed 6 bases and J shed 4 bases, with 21 bases lying between them.

This clonotype was detected a few times. The DNA for the CDR3 is TGTGCCAGCAGCTTCGAGCTAGCGCTCAATGAGCAGTTCTTC. Protein product: CASSFELALNEQFF. This rearrangement joins TRBV7-9 to TRBJ2-1, with D perhaps matching TRBD2 (6 bases). V shed 3 bases and J shed 6 bases, with 12 bases lying between them. CDR1 and CDR2 from the germline V gene are SEHNR and FQNEAQ (reference sequence). The CDR3 contains 14 residues.

This clonotype was counted a few times. The chain joins TRBV7-9 to TRBJ2-6; D unclear. CDR3 length: 15 residues. The germline V gene has CDR1 SEHNR and CDR2 FQNEAQ (reference sequence). Trimming removed 5 bases from V and 0 bases from J, with 8 bases in between. Written as DNA, the CDR3 is TGTGCCAGCAGCCCACTTGGCTCTGGGGCCAACGTCCTGACTTTC. Protein sequence: CASSPLGSGANVLTF.

The V gene is TRBV30, the J gene TRBJ2-1; 10 nucleotides agree with TRBD2. This CDR3 is built from 15 residues. With V trimmed by 2 bases and J by 5 bases, 6 bases remained unmatched. CDR1 is GTSNPN, CDR2 SVGIG, per germline (reference sequence). As DNA, the CDR3 is TGTGCCTGGAGTCTAGCGGGAGTTCAGAACAATGAGCAGTTCTTC. Residues: CAWSLAGVQNNEQFF.

There are a few counts of this clonotype. This chain uses TRBV28 with TRBJ2-7, with 7 bases identical to TRBD1. Germline trimming cut 6 bases from V and 0 bases from J; bases unmatched to any gene: 2. Germline CDR1 is MDHEN and CDR2 is SYDVKM. This CDR3 is built from 13 residues. CDR3 sequence reads: CASRRGHSYEQYF. Written as DNA, the CDR3 is TGTGCCAGCAGGAGGGGGCACTCCTACGAGCAGTACTTC.

This clonotype has more than one count but fewer than ten. The chain couples TRBV7-2 to TRBJ2-7, with 7 bases that match TRBD1. V shed 4 bases and J 4 bases; nucleotides not matched to a gene: 7. Germline values: CDR1 SGHTA, CDR2 FQGNSA. This CDR3 is built from 14 residues. CDR3 DNA sequence: TGTGCCAGCAGCTGGGACAGAAGGGCGTACGAGCAGTACTTC. It encodes CASSWDRRAYEQYF.

This clonotype was detected ten times or more. The chain is built from TRBV29-1 and TRBJ2-7; 9 bases map to TRBD1. This CDR3 is 13 amino acids long. Germline CDR1 SQVTM, CDR2 ANQGSEA. V dropped 2 bases and J dropped 6; count of bases not matched to a gene: 5. The CDR3 coding sequence is TGCAGCGTTGAACGGGACAGGGAGGGCGAGCAGTACTTC. Its protein product is CSVERDREGEQYF.

The J gene is TRBJ1-2, the V gene TRBV28; D gene ambiguous. Germline V gives CDR1 MDHEN, CDR2 SYDVKM. The V end lost 4 bases, the J end lost 3 bases, and 6 bases lay between the germline ends. CDR3 length equals 12 residues. The CDR3: CASSWGDYGYTF. The CDR3 DNA is TGTGCCAGCAGTTGGGGAGACTATGGCTACACCTTC.

This clonotype was recorded a few times. In DNA, the CDR3 is TGTGCCAGCAGCTCCTGGGGTGGAGGGATAGGCCACGAGCAGTACTTC. The encoded protein is CASSSWGGGIGHEQYF. This rearrangement joins TRBV7-9 to TRBJ2-7; maybe TRBD2 (6 bases). Between the trimmed V and J ends, which lost 4 bases and 5 bases, there was a span of 21 bases. Germline CDR1 SEHNR, CDR2 FQNEAQ (reference sequence). The CDR3 covers 16 residues.

Turning to this clonotype: A much larger clone lies one base from this, so it may be a read error. The chain uses TRBV5-1 and TRBJ2-7; D possibly corresponds to TRBD1 (7 bases). In germline, CDR1 is SGHRS, CDR2 YFSETQ. Trimming took 10 bases from V and 6 from J, leaving 17 bases between them. This CDR3 spans 12 amino acids. The CDR3 protein is CASGRQGCEQYF. The CDR3 DNA reads as TGCGCCTCCGGGAGACAGGGCTGCGAGCAGTACTTC. The whole variable domain, remainder taken from reference TRBV5-1 and TRBJ2-7, is KAGVTQTPRYLIKTRGQQVTLSCSPISGHRSVSWYQQTPGQGLQFLFEYFSETQRNKGNFPGRFSGRQFSNSRSEMNVSTLELGDSALYLCASGRQGCEQYFGPGTRLTVT.

This clonotype was seen a few times. The chain carries TRBV24-1 and TRBJ1-1; D may be TRBD1 (5 bases). Germline CDR1 is KGHDR and CDR2 is SFDVKD. Trimming pared 4 bases from V and 8 bases from J, leaving 13 bases between. This CDR3 spans 13 amino acids. This CDR3 is CATSDTPGTEAFF. The CDR3 DNA reads as TGTGCCACCAGTGACACGCCCGGGACGGAAGCTTTCTTT.

This clonotype has ten or more counts. This chain connects TRBV7-2 to TRBJ1-5, with unresolved D. From germline, CDR1 is SGHTA and CDR2 FQGNSA. The CDR3 has 13 amino acids. The ends were cut back, 5 bases at V and 5 bases at J, with 10 bases in the middle. The CDR3 nucleotides read TGTGCCAGCAGCCCCTCAAATTATCAGCCCCAGCATTTT. It codes for CASSPSNYQPQHF.

This clonotype appeared many times. This chain links TRBV30 with TRBJ2-5; possibly TRBD2 for D (6 bases). The CDR3 spans 13 residues. Per the germline V gene, CDR1 is GTSNPN and CDR2 is SVGIG (reference sequence). The V end lost 3 bases, the J end lost 0 bases, and 8 bases lay between the germline ends. Written as DNA, the CDR3 is TGTGCCTGGAGCCCTAGCGACCAAGAGACCCAGTACTTC. This gives the protein CAWSPSDQETQYF.

This clonotype was observed many times. The chain employs TRBV28 and TRBJ1-2; D call uncertain. The CDR3 is 13 amino acids. Trimming shortened V by 2 bases and J by 4 bases, and 8 bases separated the two germline ends. Looked up from germline, CDR1 is MDHEN and CDR2 is SYDVKM. The CDR3 loop reads CASSLKQLYGYTF. CDR3 coding DNA: TGTGCCAGCAGTTTAAAGCAACTCTATGGCTACACCTTC.

This clonotype has a handful of counts. This chain uses TRBV6-1 with TRBJ2-7; D remains ambiguous. CDR3 length equals 12 residues. V dropped 7 bases and J dropped 1 base, with 8 bases sitting between them. Germline-derived CDR1 and CDR2 are MNHNS and SASEGT. The chain's CDR3 is CASISGSYEQYF. For the CDR3, the DNA is TGTGCCAGCATTTCTGGTTCCTACGAGCAGTACTTC.

The chain is built from TRBV29-1 and TRBJ1-1; no reliable D call. Trimming took 4 bases from V and 1 from J, leaving 13 bases between them. Per germline, CDR1 SQVTM and CDR2 ANQGSEA. This CDR3 contains 14 residues. The CDR3 loop reads CSVVSWGRNTEAFF. The CDR3 DNA follows: TGCAGCGTTGTTAGTTGGGGTAGGAACACTGAAGCTTTCTTT.